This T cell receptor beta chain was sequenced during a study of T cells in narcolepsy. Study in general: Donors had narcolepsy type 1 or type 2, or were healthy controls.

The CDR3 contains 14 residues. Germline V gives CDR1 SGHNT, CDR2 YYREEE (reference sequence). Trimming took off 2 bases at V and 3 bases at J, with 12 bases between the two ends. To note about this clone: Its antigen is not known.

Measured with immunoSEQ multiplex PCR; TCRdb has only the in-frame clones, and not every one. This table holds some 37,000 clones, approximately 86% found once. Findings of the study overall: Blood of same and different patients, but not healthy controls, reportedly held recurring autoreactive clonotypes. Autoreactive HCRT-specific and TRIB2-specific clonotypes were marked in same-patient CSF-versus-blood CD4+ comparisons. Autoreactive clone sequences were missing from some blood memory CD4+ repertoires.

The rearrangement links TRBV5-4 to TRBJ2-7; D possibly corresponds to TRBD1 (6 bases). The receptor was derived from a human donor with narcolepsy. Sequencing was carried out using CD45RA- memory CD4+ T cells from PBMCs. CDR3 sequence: CASSFGGLGYEQYF. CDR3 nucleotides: TGTGCCAGCAGCTTTGGGGGCTTGGGCTACGAGCAGTACTTC.